The TCR beta chain under discussion was sequenced for a study of T cells after yellow fever vaccination. Looking at the study overall: Those fractions that held only low numbers of cells were prepared using the SMART-Seq v4 Ultra Low Input RNA kit. Regarding the study as a whole: When the response was secondary, it was weaker but reached its peak faster, day 5 versus 15. At 95% to 98% for CD4 and just over 85% for CD8, most primary-vaccination clones showed up again after the booster.

CDR1 and CDR2 (germline): SEHNR, FQNEAQ (reference sequence). The length of the CDR3 is 17 residues. The germline V and J ends were trimmed by 5 bases and 0 bases, with 14 bases remaining between them. The study made its TCR cDNA through 5'RACE template switching. That step introduced a universal primer site along with UMIs. TCRdb re-derived calls from the 5' RACE reads in MiXCR, one entry per CDR3 protein. This sample has hundreds of thousands of distinct CDR3 sequences; about 3.5% occur once, and the top ten carry around 22%. This clonotype showed up many times. As yet, its antigen is unknown. This clonotype originated in a man aged 18 to 29 who received the YFV17D yellow fever vaccine. This specimen was PBMCs, taken on the day of the yellow fever booster vaccination. The chain carries TRBV7-9 and TRBJ2-6; D call uncertain. The CDR3 sequence: CASSLAEEYSGANVLTF. For the CDR3, the DNA is TGTGCCAGCAGCCTCGCCGAGGAGTACTCTGGGGCCAACGTCCTGACTTTC.